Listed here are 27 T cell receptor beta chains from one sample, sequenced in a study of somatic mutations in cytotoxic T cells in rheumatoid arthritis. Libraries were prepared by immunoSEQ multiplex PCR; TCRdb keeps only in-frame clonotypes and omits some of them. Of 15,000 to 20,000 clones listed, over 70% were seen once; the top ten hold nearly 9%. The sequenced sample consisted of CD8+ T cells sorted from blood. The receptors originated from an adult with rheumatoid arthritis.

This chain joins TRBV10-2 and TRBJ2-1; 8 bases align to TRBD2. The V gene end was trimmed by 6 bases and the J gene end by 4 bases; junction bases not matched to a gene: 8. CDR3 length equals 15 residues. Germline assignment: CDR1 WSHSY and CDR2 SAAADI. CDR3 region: CASRSTSGVYNEQFF. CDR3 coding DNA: TGCGCCAGCAGGTCAACTAGCGGAGTTTACAATGAGCAGTTCTTC.

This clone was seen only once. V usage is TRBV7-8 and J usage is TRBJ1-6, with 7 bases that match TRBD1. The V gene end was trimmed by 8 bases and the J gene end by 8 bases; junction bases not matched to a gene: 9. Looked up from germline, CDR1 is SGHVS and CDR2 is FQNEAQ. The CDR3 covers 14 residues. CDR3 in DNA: TGTGCCAGCGGAAAGACAGGGTGGGATTCACCCCTCCACTTT. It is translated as CASGKTGWDSPLHF.

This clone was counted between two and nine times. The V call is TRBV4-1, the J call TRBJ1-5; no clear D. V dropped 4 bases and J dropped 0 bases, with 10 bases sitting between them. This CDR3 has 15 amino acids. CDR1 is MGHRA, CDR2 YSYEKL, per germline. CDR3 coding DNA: TGCGCCAGCAGCCCAGGACCAAATAGCAATCAGCCCCAGCATTTT. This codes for CASSPGPNSNQPQHF.

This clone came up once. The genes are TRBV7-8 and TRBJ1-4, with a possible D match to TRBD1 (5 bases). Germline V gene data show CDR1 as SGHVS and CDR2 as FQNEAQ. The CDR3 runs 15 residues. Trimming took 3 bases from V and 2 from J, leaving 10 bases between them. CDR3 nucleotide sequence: TGTGCCAGCAGCTTTCGGCGGGGGACTAATGAAAAACTGTTTTTT. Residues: CASSFRRGTNEKLFF.

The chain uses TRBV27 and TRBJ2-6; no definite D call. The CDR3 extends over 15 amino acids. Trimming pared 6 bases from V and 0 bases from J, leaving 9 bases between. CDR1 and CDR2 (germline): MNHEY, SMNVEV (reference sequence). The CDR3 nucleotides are TGTGCCAGCAGCCGCGCCGCCTCTGGGGCCAACGTCCTGACTTTC. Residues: CASSRAASGANVLTF.

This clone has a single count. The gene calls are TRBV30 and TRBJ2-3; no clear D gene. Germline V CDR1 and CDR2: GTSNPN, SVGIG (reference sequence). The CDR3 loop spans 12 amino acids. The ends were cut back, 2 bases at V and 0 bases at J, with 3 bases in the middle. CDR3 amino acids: CAWSPSTDTQYF. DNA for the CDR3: TGTGCCTGGAGTCCTAGCACAGATACGCAGTATTTT.

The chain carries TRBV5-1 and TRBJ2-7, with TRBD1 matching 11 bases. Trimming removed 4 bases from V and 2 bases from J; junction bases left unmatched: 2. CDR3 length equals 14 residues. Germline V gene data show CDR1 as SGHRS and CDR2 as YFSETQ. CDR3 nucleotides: TGCGCCAGCAGCGGGGGACAGGGGGCCTACGAGCAGTACTTC. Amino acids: CASSGGQGAYEQYF.

DNA of the CDR3: TGTGCCAGCAGCGTAGGAGCAGGGGGAAGCACAGATACGCAGTATTTT. It is translated as CASSVGAGGSTDTQYF. This chain uses TRBV9 with TRBJ2-3; 7 bases fit TRBD1. The CDR3 extends over 16 amino acids. J lost 0 bases, V lost 0 bases, and 4 bases had no gene match. In germline, CDR1 is SGDLS, CDR2 YYNGEE.

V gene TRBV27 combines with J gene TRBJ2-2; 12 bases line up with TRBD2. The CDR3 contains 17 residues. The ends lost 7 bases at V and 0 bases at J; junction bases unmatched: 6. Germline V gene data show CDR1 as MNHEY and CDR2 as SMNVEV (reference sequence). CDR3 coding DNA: TGTGCCAGCAAAGGACTAGCGGGAACCGCGAACACCGGGGAGCTGTTTTTT. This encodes CASKGLAGTANTGELFF.

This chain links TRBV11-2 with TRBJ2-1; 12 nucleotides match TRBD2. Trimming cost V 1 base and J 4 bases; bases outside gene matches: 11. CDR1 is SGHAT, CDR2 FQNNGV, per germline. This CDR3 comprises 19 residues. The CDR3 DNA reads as TGTGCCAGCAGCTTAGGGTGGGCTAGCGGGAGGGGTTTGTACAATGAGCAGTTCTTC. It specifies CASSLGWASGRGLYNEQFF.

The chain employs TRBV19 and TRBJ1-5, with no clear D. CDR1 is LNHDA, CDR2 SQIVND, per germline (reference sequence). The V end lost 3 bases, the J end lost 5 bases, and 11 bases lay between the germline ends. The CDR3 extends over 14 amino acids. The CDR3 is CASSISAGHQPQHF. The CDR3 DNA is TGTGCCAGTAGTATTTCGGCAGGCCATCAGCCCCAGCATTTT.

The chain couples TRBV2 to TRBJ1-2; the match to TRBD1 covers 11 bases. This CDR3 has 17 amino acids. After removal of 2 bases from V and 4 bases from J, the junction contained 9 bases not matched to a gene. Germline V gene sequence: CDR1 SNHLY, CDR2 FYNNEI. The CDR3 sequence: CASSENYRTGGIYGYTF. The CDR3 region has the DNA TGTGCCAGCAGTGAAAATTATAGGACAGGGGGCATCTATGGCTACACCTTC.

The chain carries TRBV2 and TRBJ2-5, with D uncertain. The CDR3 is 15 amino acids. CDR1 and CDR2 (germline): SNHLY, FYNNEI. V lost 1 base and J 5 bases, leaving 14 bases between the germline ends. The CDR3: CASSEGSSRQETQYF. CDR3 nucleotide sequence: TGTGCCAGCAGTGAAGGTTCGTCCCGCCAGGAGACCCAGTACTTC.

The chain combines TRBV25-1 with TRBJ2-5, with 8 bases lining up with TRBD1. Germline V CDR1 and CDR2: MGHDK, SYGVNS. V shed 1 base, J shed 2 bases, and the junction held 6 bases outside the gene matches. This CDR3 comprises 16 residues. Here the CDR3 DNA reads TGTGCCAGCAGTGAATTCGGGGACAGGCAACAAGAGACCCAGTACTTC. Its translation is CASSEFGDRQQETQYF.

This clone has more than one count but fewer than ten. CDR3 loop: CASSLLWGNSPLHF. As DNA, the CDR3 is TGTGCCAGCAGCTTGCTGTGGGGAAATTCACCCCTCCACTTT. This rearrangement joins TRBV5-6 to TRBJ1-6; D gene unclear. V lost 1 base and J 7 bases, leaving 9 bases between the germline ends. Germline CDR1 and CDR2: SGHDT and YYEEEE. The CDR3 spans 14 residues.

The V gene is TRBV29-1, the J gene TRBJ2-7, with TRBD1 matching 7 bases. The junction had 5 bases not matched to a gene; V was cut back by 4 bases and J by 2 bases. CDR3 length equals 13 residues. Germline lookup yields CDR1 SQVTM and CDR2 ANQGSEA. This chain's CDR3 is CSVVRGTAYEQYF. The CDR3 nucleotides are TGCAGCGTTGTGAGGGGGACAGCCTACGAGCAGTACTTC.

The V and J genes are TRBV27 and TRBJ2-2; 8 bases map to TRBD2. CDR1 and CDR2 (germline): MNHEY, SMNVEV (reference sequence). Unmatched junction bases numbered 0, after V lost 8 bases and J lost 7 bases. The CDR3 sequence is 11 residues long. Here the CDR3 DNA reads TGTGCCAGCCGGGGGGGCGGGGAGCTGTTTTTT. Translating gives CASRGGGELFF.

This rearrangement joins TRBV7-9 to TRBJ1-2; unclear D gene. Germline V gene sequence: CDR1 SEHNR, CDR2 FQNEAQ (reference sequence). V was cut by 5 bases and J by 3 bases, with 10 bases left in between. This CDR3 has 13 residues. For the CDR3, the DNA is TGTGCCAGCAGCGGCCCCCAGGACTATGGCTACACCTTC. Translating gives CASSGPQDYGYTF.

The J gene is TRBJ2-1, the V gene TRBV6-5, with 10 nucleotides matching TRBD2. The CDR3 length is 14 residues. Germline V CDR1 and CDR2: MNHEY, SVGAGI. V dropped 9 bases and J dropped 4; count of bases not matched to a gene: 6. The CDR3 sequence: CARIPSGGYNEQFF. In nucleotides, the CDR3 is TGTGCCAGGATTCCTAGCGGGGGTTACAATGAGCAGTTCTTC.

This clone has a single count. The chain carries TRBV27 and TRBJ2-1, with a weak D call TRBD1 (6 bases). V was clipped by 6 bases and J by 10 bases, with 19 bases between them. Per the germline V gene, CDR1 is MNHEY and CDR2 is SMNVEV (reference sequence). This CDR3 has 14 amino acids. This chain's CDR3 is CASSETGFLREQFF. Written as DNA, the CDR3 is TGTGCCAGCAGCGAAACAGGGTTCCTTAGGGAGCAGTTCTTC.

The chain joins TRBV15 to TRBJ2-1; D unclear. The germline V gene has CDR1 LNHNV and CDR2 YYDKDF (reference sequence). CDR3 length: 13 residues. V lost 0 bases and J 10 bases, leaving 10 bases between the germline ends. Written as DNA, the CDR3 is TGTGCCACCAGCAGAGAAGTGGCCCTAGAGCAGTTCTTC. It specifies CATSREVALEQFF.

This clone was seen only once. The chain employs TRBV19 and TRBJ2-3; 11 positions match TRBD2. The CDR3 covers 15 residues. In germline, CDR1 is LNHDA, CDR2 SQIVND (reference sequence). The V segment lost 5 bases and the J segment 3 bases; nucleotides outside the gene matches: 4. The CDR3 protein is CASSVLAGVTDTQYF. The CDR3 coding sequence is TGTGCCAGTAGTGTACTAGCGGGAGTTACAGATACGCAGTATTTT.

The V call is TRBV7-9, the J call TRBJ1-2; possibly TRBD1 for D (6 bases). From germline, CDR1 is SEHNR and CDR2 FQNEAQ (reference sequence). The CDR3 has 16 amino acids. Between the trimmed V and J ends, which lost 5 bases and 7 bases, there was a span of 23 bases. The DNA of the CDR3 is TGTGCCAGCAGCGGAGATGGAGGGGGAACCGAAATTGGCTACACCTTC. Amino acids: CASSGDGGGTEIGYTF.

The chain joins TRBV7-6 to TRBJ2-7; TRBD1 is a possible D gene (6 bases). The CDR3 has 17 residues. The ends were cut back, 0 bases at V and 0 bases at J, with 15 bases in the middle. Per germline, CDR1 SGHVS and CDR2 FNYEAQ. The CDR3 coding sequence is TGTGCCAGCAGCTTAGCGGGACAAGCTGATGGCTCCTACGAGCAGTACTTC. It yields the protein CASSLAGQADGSYEQYF. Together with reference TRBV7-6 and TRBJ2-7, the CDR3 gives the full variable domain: GAGVSQSPRYKVTKRGQDVALRCDPISGHVSLYWYRQALGQGPEFLTYFNYEAQQDKSGLPNDRFSAERPEGSISTLTIQRTEQRDSAMYRCASSLAGQADGSYEQYFGPGTRLTVT.

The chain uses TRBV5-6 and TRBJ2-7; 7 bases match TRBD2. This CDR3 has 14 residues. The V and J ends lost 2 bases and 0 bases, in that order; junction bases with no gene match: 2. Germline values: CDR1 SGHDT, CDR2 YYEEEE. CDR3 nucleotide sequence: TGTGCCAGCAGCTTTGGCGGGAGCTCCTACGAGCAGTACTTC. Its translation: CASSFGGSSYEQYF.

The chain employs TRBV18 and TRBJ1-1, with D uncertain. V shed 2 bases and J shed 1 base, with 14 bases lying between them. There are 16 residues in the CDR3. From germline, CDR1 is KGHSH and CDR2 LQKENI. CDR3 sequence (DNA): TGTGCCAGCTCACCAGGGCCCGGGGTTCCGAACACTGAAGCTTTCTTT. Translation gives CASSPGPGVPNTEAFF.

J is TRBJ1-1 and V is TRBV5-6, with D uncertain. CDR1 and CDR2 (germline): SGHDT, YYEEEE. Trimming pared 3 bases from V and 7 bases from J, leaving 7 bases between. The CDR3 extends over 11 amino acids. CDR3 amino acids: CASSYGIEAFF. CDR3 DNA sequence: TGTGCCAGCAGCTACGGGATTGAAGCTTTCTTT.